This TCR beta chain derives from a study of blood T cell repertoires in COVID-19. In the study overall: T cells, B-cell-depleted T cells, or PBMCs supplied cDNA or gDNA.

Profiling relied on immunoSEQ multiplex PCR, and the TCRdb table lists in-frame clones only, not all of them. Here the sample spans 76,000 or so clones, about nine tenths being singletons. Trimming removed 5 bases from V and 0 bases from J, with 19 bases in between. Germline V lookup: CDR1 SNHLY, CDR2 FYNNEI. This CDR3 region has 17 residues. Sequenced sample: peripheral blood. This TCR was recovered from an elderly man in a cohort sampled during active COVID-19. J is TRBJ1-2 and V is TRBV2; D possibly corresponds to TRBD1 (6 bases). This CDR3 is CASSLKNRQVANYGYTF. The DNA for the CDR3 is TGTGCCAGCAGTTTAAAGAATCGACAGGTAGCTAACTATGGCTACACCTTC.